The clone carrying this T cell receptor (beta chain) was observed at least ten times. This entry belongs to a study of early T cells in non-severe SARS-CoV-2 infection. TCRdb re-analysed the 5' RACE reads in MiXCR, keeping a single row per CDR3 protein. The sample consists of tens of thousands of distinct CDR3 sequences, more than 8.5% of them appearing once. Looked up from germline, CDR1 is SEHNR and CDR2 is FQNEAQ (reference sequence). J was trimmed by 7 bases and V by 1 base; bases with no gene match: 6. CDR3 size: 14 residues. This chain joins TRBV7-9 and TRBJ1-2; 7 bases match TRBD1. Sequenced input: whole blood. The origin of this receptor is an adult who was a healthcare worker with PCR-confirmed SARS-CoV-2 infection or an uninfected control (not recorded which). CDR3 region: CASSLEVPGGGYTF. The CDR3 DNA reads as TGTGCCAGCAGCTTAGAGGTCCCAGGGGGTGGCTACACCTTC.